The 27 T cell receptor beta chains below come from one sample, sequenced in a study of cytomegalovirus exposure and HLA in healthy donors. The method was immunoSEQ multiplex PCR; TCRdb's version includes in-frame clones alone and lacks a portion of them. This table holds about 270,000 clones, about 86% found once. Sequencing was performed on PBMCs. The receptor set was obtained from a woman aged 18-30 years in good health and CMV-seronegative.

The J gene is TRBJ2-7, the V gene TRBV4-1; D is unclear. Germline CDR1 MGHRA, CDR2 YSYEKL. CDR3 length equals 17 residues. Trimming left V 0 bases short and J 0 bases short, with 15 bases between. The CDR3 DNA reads TGCGCCAGCAGCCAAGAGGTGAGGTCCCGTTACTCCTACGAGCAGTACTTC. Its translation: CASSQEVRSRYSYEQYF.

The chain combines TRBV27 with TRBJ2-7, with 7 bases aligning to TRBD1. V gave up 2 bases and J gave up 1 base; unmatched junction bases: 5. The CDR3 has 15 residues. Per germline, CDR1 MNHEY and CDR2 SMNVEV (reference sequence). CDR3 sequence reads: CASSLTGVSSYEQYF. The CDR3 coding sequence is TGTGCCAGCAGTTTAACAGGGGTTTCGTCCTACGAGCAGTACTTC.

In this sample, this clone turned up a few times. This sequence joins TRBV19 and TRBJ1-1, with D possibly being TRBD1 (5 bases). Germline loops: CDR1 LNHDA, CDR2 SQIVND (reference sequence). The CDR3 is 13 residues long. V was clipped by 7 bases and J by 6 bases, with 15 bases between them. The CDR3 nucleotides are TGTGCCAGTACCGCCGGAGGGGTTTCTGAAGCTTTCTTT. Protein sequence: CASTAGGVSEAFF.

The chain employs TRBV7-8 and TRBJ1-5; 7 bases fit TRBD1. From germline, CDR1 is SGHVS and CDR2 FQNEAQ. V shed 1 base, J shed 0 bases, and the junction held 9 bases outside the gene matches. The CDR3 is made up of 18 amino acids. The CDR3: CASSLGSGGFYSNQPQHF. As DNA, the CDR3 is TGTGCCAGCAGCTTAGGGTCAGGGGGGTTCTATAGCAATCAGCCCCAGCATTTT. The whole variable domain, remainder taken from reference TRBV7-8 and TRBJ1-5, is GAGVSQSPRYKVAKRGQDVALRCDPISGHVSLFWYQQALGQGPEFLTYFQNEAQLDKSGLPSDRFFAERPEGSVSTLKIQRTQQEDSAVYLCASSLGSGGFYSNQPQHFGDGTRLSIL.

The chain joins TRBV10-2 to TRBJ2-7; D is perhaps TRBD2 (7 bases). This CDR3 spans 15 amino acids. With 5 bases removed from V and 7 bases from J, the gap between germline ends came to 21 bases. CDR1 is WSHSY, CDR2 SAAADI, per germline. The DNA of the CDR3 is TGCGCCAGCAGTATGGGGGGGCCCGGTTTAGGAGAGCAGTACTTC. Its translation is CASSMGGPGLGEQYF.

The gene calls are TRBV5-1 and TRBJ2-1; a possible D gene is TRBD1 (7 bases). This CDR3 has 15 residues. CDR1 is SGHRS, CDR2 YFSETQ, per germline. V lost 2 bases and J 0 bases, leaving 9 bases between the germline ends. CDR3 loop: CASSFQGGSYNEQFF. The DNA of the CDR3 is TGCGCCAGCAGCTTCCAGGGGGGCTCCTACAATGAGCAGTTCTTC.

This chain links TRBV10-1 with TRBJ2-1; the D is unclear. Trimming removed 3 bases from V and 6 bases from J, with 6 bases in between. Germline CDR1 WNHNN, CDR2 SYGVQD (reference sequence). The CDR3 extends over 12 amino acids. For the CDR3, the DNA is TGCGCCAGCAGTGACCGACTCAATGAGCAGTTCTTC. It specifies CASSDRLNEQFF.

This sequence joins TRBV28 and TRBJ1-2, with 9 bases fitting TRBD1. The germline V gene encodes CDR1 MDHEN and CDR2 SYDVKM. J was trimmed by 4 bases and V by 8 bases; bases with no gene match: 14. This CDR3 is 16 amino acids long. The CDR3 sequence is CASSTDPGQGSYGYTF. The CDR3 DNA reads TGTGCCAGCTCCACAGACCCGGGACAGGGTAGCTATGGCTACACCTTC.

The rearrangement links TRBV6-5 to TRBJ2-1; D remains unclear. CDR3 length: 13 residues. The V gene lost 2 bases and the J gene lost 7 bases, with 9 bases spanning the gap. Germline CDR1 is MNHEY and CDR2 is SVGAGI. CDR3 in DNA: TGTGCCAGCAGTTACCCTTACAATAATGAGCAGTTCTTC. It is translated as CASSYPYNNEQFF.

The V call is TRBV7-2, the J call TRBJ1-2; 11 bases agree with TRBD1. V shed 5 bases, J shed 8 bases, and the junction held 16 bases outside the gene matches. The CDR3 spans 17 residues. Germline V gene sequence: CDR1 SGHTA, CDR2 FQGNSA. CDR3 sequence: CASSAFLRDRGERGYTF. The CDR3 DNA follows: TGTGCCAGCAGCGCCTTCCTCCGGGACAGGGGGGAAAGGGGCTACACCTTC.

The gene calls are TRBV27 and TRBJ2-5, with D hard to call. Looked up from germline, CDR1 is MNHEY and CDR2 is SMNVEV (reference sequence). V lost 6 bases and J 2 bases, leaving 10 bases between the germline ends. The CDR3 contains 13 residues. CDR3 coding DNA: TGTGCCAGCAGCCCTCCTCTACAAGAGACCCAGTACTTC. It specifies CASSPPLQETQYF.

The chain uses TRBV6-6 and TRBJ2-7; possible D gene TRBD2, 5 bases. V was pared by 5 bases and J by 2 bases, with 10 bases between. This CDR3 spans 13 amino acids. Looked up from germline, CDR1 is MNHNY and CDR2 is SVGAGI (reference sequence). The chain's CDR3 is CASSERSTYEQYF. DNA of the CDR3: TGTGCCAGCAGTGAGCGGTCCACCTACGAGCAGTACTTC.

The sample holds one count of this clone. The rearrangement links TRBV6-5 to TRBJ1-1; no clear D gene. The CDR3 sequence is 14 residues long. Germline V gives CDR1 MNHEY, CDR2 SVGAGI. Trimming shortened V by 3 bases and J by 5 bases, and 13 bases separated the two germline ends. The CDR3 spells CASSYTQAGTEAFF. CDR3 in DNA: TGTGCCAGCAGTTATACGCAGGCAGGAACTGAAGCTTTCTTT.

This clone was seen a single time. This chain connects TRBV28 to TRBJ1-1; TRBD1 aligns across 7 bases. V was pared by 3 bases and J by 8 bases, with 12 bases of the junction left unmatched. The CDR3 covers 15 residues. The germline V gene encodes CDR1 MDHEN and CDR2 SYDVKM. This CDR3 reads CASSLTTLGQAEAFF. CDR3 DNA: TGTGCCAGCAGTTTGACGACTCTAGGACAGGCCGAAGCTTTCTTT.

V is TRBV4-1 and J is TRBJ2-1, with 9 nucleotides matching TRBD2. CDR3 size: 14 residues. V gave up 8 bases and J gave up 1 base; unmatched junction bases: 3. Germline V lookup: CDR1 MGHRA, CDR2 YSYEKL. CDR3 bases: TGCGCCAGCGCGGGAGGGCCGTCCTACAATGAGCAGTTCTTC. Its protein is CASAGGPSYNEQFF.

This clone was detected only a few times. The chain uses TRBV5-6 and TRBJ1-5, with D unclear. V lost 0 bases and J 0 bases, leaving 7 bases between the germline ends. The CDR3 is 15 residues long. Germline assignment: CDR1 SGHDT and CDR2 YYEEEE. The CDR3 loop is CASSLGRGSNQPQHF. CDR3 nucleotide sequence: TGTGCCAGCAGCTTGGGACGAGGTAGCAATCAGCCCCAGCATTTT.

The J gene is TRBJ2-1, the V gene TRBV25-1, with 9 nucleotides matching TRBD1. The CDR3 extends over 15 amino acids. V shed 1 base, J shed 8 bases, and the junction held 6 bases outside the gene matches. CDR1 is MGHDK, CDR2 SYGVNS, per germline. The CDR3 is CASSEWDRAMDEQFF. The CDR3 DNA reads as TGTGCCAGCAGTGAATGGGACAGGGCAATGGATGAGCAGTTCTTC.

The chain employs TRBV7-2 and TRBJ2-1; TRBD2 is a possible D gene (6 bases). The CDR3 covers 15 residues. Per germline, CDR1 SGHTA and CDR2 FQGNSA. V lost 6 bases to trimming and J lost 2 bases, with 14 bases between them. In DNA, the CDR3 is TGTGCCAGCAGTCACGGGGGTTGGGCCTACAATGAGCAGTTCTTC. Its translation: CASSHGGWAYNEQFF. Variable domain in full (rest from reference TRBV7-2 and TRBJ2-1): GAGVSQSPSNKVTEKGKDVELRCDPISGHTALYWYRQSLGQGLEFLIYFQGNSAPDKSGLPSDRFSAERTGGSVSTLTIQRTQQEDSAVYLCASSHGGWAYNEQFFGPGTRLTVL.

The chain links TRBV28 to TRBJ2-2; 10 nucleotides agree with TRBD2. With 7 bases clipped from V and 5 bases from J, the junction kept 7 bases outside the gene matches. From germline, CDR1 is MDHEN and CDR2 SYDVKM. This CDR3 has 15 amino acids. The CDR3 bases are TGTGCCAGCACCCTAGCGGGGGCAGGGACCGGGGAGCTGTTTTTT. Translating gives CASTLAGAGTGELFF.

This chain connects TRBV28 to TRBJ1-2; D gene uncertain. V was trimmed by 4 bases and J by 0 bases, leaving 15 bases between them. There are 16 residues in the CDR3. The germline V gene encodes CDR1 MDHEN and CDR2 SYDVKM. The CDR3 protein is CASSSHVEASNYGYTF. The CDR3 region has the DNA TGTGCCAGCAGTTCTCACGTGGAGGCCTCTAACTATGGCTACACCTTC.

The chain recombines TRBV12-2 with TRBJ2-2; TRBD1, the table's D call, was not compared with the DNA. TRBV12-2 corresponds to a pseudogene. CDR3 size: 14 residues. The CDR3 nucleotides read TGTGCAAGTCGCTTAGGGACACCAGGCGGGGAGCTGTTTTTT. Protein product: CASRLGTPGGELFF.

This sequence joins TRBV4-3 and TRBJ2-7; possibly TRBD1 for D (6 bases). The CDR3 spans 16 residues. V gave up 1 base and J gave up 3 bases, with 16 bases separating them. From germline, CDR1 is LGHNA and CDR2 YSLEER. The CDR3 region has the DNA TGCGCCAGCAGCCAAGTTGGGAAGACAGGAATCTACGAGCAGTACTTC. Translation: CASSQVGKTGIYEQYF.

The CDR3 region has the DNA TGTGCCAGCAGTTACTCGACAGGATACGCGTCAGATACGCAGTATTTT. Amino acids: CASSYSTGYASDTQYF. The V and J genes are TRBV6-6 and TRBJ2-3, with D perhaps TRBD1 (6 bases). The CDR3 totals 16 residues. Germline values: CDR1 MNHNY, CDR2 SVGAGI (reference sequence). V was cut by 0 bases and J by 4 bases, with 14 bases left in between.

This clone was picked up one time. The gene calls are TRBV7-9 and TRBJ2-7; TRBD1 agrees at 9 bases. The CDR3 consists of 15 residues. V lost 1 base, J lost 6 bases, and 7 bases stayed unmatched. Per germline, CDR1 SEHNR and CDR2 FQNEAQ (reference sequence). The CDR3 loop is CASSLGDREDGEQYF. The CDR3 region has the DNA TGTGCCAGCAGCTTAGGGGACAGGGAGGACGGCGAGCAGTACTTC.

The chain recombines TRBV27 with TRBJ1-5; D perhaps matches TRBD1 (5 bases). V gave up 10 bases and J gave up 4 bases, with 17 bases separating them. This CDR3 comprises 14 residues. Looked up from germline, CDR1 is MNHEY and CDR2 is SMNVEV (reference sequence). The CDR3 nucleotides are TGTGCCATAGAGGACACCCGGCTGAATCAGCCCCAGCATTTT. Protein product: CAIEDTRLNQPQHF.

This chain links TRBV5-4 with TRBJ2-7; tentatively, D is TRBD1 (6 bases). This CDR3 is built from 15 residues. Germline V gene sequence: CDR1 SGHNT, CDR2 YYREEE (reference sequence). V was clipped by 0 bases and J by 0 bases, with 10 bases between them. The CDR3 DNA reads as TGTGCCAGCAGCTTGGGGGGGCCGAGCTCCTACGAGCAGTACTTC. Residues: CASSLGGPSSYEQYF.

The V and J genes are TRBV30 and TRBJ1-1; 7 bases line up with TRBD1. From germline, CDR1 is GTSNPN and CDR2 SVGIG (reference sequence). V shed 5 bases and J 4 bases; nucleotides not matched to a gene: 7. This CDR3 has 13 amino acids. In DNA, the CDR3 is TGTGCCTGGGAAGGGGGCAGGGGCACTGAAGCTTTCTTT. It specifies CAWEGGRGTEAFF.